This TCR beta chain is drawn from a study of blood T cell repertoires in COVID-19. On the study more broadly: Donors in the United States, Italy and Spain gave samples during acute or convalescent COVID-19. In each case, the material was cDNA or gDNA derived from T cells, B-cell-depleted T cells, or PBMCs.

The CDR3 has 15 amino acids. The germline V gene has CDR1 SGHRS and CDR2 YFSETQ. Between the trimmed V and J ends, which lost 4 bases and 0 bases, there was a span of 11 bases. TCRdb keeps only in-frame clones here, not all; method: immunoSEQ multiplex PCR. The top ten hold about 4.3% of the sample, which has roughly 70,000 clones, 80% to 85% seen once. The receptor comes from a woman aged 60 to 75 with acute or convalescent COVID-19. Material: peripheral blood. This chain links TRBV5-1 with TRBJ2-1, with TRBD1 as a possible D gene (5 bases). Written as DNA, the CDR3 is TGCGCCAGCAGCAACAGGATCGGCTCCTACAATGAGCAGTTCTTC. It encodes CASSNRIGSYNEQFF.